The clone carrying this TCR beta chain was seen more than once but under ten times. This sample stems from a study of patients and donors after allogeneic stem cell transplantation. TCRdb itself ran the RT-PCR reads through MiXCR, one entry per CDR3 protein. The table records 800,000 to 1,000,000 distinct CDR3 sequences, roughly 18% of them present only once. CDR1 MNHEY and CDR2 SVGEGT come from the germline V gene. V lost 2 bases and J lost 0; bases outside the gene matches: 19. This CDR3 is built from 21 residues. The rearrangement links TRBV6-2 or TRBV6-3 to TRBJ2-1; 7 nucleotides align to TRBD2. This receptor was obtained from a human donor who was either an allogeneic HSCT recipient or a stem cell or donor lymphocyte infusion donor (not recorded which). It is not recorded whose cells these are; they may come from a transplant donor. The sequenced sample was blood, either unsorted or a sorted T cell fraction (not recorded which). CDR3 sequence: CASSYRINRGTTQSSYNEQFF. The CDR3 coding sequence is TGTGCCAGCAGTTACCGCATAAACCGCGGGACTACCCAGAGCTCCTACAATGAGCAGTTCTTC.